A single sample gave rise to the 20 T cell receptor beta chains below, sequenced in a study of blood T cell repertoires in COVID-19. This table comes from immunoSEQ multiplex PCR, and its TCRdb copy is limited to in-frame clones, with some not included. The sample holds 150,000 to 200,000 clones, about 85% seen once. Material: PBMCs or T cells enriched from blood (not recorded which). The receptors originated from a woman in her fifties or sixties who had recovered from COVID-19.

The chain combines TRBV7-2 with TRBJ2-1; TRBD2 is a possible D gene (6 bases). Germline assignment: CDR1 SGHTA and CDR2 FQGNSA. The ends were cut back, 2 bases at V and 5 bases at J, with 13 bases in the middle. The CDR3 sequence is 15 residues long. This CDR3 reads CASSLSRTINNEQFF. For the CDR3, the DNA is TGTGCCAGCAGCTTATCACGGACTATAAACAATGAGCAGTTCTTC.

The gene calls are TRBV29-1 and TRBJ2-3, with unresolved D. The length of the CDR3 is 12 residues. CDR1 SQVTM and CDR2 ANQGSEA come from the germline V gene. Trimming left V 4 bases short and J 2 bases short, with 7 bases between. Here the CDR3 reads CSVGGDTDTQYF. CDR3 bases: TGCAGCGTTGGCGGTGACACAGATACGCAGTATTTT.

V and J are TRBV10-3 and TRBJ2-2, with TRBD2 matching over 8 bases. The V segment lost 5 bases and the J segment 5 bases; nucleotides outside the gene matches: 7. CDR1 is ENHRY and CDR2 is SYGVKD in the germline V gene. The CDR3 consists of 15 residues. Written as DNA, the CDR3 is TGTGCCATCAGTCGGTCTAGCGGGCGGACCGGGGAGCTGTTTTTT. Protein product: CAISRSSGRTGELFF.

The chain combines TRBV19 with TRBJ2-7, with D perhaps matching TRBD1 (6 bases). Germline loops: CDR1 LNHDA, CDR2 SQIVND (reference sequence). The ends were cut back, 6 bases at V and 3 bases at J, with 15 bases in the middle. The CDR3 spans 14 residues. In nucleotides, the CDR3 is TGTGCCAGTAGCCACCGGGACACCGTCTACGAGCAGTACTTC. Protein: CASSHRDTVYEQYF.

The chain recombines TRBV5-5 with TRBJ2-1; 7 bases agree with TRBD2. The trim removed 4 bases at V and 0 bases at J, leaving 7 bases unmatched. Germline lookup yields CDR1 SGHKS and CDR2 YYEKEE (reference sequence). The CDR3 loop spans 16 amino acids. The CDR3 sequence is CASSPGGLGSYNEQFF. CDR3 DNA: TGTGCCAGCAGCCCGGGAGGTTTAGGCTCCTACAATGAGCAGTTCTTC.

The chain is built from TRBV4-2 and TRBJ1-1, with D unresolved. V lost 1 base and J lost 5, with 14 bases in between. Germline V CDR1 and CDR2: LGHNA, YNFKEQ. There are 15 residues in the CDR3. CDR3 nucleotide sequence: TGTGCCAGCAGCCAAGTCCCAGGCGGAGGTACTGAAGCTTTCTTT. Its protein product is CASSQVPGGGTEAFF.

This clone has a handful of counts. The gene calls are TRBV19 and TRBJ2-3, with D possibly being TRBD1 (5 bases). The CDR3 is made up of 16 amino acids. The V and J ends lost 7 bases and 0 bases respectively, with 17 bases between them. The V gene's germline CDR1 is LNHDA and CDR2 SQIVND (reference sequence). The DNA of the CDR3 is TGTGCCAGTACAAGAACAGGACCCTCTAGCACAGATACGCAGTATTTT. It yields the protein CASTRTGPSSTDTQYF.

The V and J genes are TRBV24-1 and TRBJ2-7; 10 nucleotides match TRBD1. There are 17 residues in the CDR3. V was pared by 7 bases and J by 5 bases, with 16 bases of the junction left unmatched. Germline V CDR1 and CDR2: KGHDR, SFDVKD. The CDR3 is CATRTGETGQGYDEQYF. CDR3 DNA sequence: TGTGCCACCAGGACTGGGGAGACGGGACAGGGGTACGACGAGCAGTACTTC.

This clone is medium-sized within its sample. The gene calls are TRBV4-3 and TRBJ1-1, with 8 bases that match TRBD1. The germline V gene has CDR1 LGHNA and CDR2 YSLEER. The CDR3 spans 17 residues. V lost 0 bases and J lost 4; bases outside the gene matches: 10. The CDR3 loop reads CASSQDEFGQGSTEAFF. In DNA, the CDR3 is TGCGCCAGCAGCCAAGATGAGTTCGGACAGGGCAGCACTGAAGCTTTCTTT.

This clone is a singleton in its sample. The CDR3 protein is CASSEREPQPQHF. DNA for the CDR3: TGTGCCAGCAGTGAGAGGGAGCCTCAGCCCCAGCATTTT. The chain uses TRBV2 and TRBJ1-5; D is unresolved. Germline V CDR1 and CDR2: SNHLY, FYNNEI. The CDR3 runs to 13 residues. The V and J ends lost 3 bases and 6 bases respectively, with 9 bases between them.

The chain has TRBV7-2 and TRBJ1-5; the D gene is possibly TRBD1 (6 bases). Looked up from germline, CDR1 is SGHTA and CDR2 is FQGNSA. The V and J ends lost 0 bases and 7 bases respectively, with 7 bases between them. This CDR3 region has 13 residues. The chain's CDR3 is CASSLARGQPQHF. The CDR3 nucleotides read TGTGCCAGCAGCTTAGCCAGGGGACAGCCCCAGCATTTT.

This CDR3 reads CASIPGDSIKGSYEQYF. In DNA form, the CDR3 reads TGTGCCAGCATCCCAGGGGACAGCATAAAAGGATCCTACGAGCAGTACTTC. The chain joins TRBV21-1 to TRBJ2-7; the D call of TRBD1 is as the table states it, not checked on the DNA. TRBV21-1 is shown as a pseudogene. This CDR3 comprises 17 residues.

CDR3 nucleotides: TGCGCCAGCAGCCAAGCGGCTAGTCCCACAGATACGCAGTATTTT. It translates to CASSQAASPTDTQYF. The chain carries TRBV4-3 and TRBJ2-3, with D uncertain. V was pared by 1 base and J by 2 bases, with 10 bases between. CDR3 length: 15 residues. Per the germline V gene, CDR1 is LGHNA and CDR2 is YSLEER.

The DNA of the CDR3 is TGTGCCAGCAGTGAAGTCGTCGGGACAGTATCCTCACCCCTCCACTTT. It translates to CASSEVVGTVSSPLHF. The V gene is TRBV6-1, the J gene TRBJ1-6; 7 positions agree with TRBD1. Trimming took 1 base from V and 10 from J; bases not matched to a gene: 10. The germline V gene encodes CDR1 MNHNS and CDR2 SASEGT. The CDR3 runs to 16 residues.

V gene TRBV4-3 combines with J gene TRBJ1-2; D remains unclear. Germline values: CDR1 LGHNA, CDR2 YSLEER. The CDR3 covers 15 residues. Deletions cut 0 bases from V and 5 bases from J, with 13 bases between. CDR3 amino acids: CASSQDRRSRYGYTF. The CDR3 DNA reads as TGCGCCAGCAGCCAAGATCGGAGGAGCCGGTATGGCTACACCTTC.

Written as DNA, the CDR3 is TGTGCCAGCAGCTTATATGGCGGGAGGGCCGGGGGTAACGAGCAGTACTTC. Residues: CASSLYGGRAGGNEQYF. The chain has TRBV7-9 and TRBJ2-7, with 9 bases matching TRBD2. The CDR3 loop spans 17 amino acids. The germline V gene encodes CDR1 SEHNR and CDR2 FQNEAQ (reference sequence). V shed 2 bases, J shed 5 bases, and the junction held 13 bases outside the gene matches.

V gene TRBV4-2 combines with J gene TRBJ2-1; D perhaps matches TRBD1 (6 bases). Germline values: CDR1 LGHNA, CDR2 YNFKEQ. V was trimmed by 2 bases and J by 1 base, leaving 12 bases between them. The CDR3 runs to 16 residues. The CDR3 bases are TGTGCCAGCAGCCAACAGGGGATGGGGTCCTACAATGAGCAGTTCTTC. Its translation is CASSQQGMGSYNEQFF.

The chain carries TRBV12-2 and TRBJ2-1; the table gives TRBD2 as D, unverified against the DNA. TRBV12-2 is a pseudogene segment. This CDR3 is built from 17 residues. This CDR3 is CAGKTSGGAVTYNEQFF. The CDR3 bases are TGTGCAGGAAAAACTAGCGGGGGGGCCGTGACCTACAATGAGCAGTTCTTC.

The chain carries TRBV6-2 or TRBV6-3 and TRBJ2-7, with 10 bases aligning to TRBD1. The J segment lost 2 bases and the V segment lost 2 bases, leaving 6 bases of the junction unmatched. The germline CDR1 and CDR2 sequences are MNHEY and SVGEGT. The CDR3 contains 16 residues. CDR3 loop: CASSYKRTGGPYEQYF. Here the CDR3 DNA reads TGTGCCAGCAGTTACAAGCGGACAGGGGGTCCCTACGAGCAGTACTTC.

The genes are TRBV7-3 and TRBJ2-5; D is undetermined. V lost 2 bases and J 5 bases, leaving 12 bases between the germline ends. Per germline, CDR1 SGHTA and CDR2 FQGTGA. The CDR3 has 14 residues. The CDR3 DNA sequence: TGTGCCAGCAGCTTAGGGCCCGGCAGGGAGACCCAGTACTTC. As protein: CASSLGPGRETQYF.